These T cell receptor beta chains were read from a single sample in a study of blood T cells in healthy people across ages. TCRdb used MiXCR to reprocess the 5' RACE reads, holding one entry per CDR3 protein. Of 1.8 million or so distinct CDR3 sequences listed, 39% are singletons. The material sequenced was blood. The origin of the receptors is a human donor in good health. Each CDR3 is given with its conserved first and last residue. A D gene is named only where the DNA matches it firmly. Clone sizes are given selectively: once, few, many, or a class where the clone is expanded.

few NA TRBJ1-5 18 TRBV20-1 CSAPSPRFGGLYNQPQHF TGCAGTGCCCCGAGCCCGAGGTTCGGGGGTTTGTACAATCAGCCCCAGCATTTT
NA NA TRBJ2-5 13 TRBV14 CASSRVRRETQYF TGTGCCAGCAGCCGAGTACGAAGAGAGACCCAGTACTTC
NA TRBD2 TRBJ2-7 15 TRBV19 CASSIGLAETYEQYF TGTGCCAGTAGTATTGGACTAGCGGAAACCTACGAGCAGTACTTC
NA NA TRBJ1-2 15 TRBV4-1 CASSQVIRTDRGYTF TGCGCCAGCAGCCAAGTCATCAGGACAGACAGGGGCTACACCTTC
NA NA TRBJ2-1 15 TRBV5-6 CASSPSWGAEGEQFF TGTGCCAGCAGCCCCTCCTGGGGGGCCGAGGGTGAGCAGTTCTTC
NA NA TRBJ2-1 16 TRBV15 CAASRDLPVNYNEQFF TGTGCCGCCAGCAGAGATCTACCTGTCAACTACAATGAGCAGTTCTTC
few TRBD1 TRBJ1-5 17 TRBV5-6 CASSEGTGGGFDQPQHF TGTGCCAGCAGCGAAGGGACAGGGGGCGGATTCGATCAGCCCCAGCATTTT
NA TRBD2 TRBJ2-4 15 TRBV7-2 CASSLIAGGPNIQYF TGTGCCAGCAGCCTTATAGCGGGGGGGCCGAACATTCAGTACTTC
once NA TRBJ1-5 15 TRBV28 CASWGGRRGNQPQHF TGTGCCAGCTGGGGAGGCAGGCGCGGCAATCAGCCCCAGCATTTT
NA NA TRBJ1-3 15 TRBV6-5 CASTRGAGLGNTIYF TGTGCCAGCACCCGGGGGGCGGGCCTTGGAAACACCATATATTTT
few NA TRBJ1-2 15 TRBV3-1 CASSQEFGAVRGYTF TGTGCCAGCAGCCAAGAATTTGGGGCCGTGAGGGGCTACACCTTC
many TRBD2 TRBJ2-5 13 TRBV29-1 CSVEGLAEETQYF TGCAGCGTTGAGGGACTAGCGGAAGAGACCCAGTACTTC
NA NA TRBJ2-3 13 TRBV12-3/TRBV12-4 CASSCESTDTQYF TGTGCCAGCAGTTGTGAGAGCACAGATACGCAGTATTTT
NA NA TRBJ1-2 16 TRBV6-6 CASSNPRDGSNYGYTF TGTGCCAGCAGTAACCCCCGGGACGGATCTAACTATGGCTACACCTTC
few NA TRBJ2-7 13 TRBV12-3/TRBV12-4 CASSLKHHYEQYF TGTGCCAGCAGTCTAAAACACCACTACGAGCAGTACTTC
NA NA TRBJ1-5 12 TRBV29-1 CSAQNSNQPQHF TGCAGCGCTCAAAACAGCAATCAGCCCCAGCATTTT
few NA TRBJ2-3 12 TRBV30 CAWNTVTDTQYF TGTGCCTGGAACACAGTGACAGATACGCAGTATTTT
NA NA TRBJ2-3 16 TRBV12-3/TRBV12-4 CASSPIIGGPFPAQYF TGTGCCAGCAGTCCGATTATCGGGGGGCCCTTCCCCGCGCAGTATTTT
NA NA TRBJ1-2 17 TRBV7-2 CASSHTPRAEGNYGYTF TGTGCCAGCAGCCATACACCCAGGGCGGAGGGGAACTATGGCTACACCTTC
NA TRBD1 TRBJ1-2 12 TRBV29-1 CSVAKGAYGYTF TGCAGCGTTGCAAAGGGGGCATATGGCTACACCTTC
NA TRBD1 TRBJ2-1 14 TRBV20-1 CSAPRTGMSNEQFF TGCAGTGCTCCTCGGACAGGGATGAGCAATGAGCAGTTCTTC
NA TRBD1 TRBJ2-2 15 TRBV4-1 CASSQRDRGRGELFF TGCGCCAGCAGCCAACGGGACAGGGGGCGCGGGGAGCTGTTTTTT
few NA TRBJ1-4 15 TRBV6-6 CASSLDLGGNEKLFF TGTGCCAGCAGCCTGGACCTCGGGGGCAATGAAAAACTGTTTTTT
NA NA TRBJ2-3 14 TRBV10-3 CAIRAGTRADTRYF TGTGCCATCAGGGCCGGGACCCGGGCAGATACGCGGTATTTT
few NA TRBJ2-7 14 TRBV7-2 CASSPGGWGSEQYF TGTGCCAGCAGCCCTGGAGGGTGGGGCTCCGAGCAGTACTTC
NA NA TRBJ1-2 15 TRBV21-1 CASSKESDSNYGYTF TGTGCCAGCAGCAAAGAGTCAGACTCTAACTATGGCTACACCTTC
NA TRBD1 TRBJ2-1 15 TRBV2 CASSVRQGLFNEQFF TGTGCCAGCAGTGTAAGACAGGGGCTTTTCAATGAGCAGTTCTTC
NA NA TRBJ2-3 17 TRBV10-3 CAISESLVADSTDTQYF TGTGCCATCAGTGAGTCGTTGGTAGCGGATAGCACAGATACGCAGTATTTT
few NA TRBJ2-7 12 TRBV6-2/TRBV6-3 CASSYRYDEQYF TGTGCCAGCAGCTACCGGTACGACGAGCAGTACTTC
few NA TRBJ2-7 14 TRBV9 CASSVEDSAYEQYF TGTGCCAGCAGCGTAGAGGATAGCGCCTACGAGCAGTACTTC
many NA TRBJ2-6 15 TRBV10-3 CAISERNSGANVLTF TGTGCCATCAGTGAACGCAACTCTGGGGCCAACGTCCTGACTTTC
NA NA TRBJ2-1 14 TRBV30 CAWSRQNSYNEQFF TGTGCCTGGAGTAGACAGAACTCCTACAATGAGCAGTTCTTC
few TRBD2 TRBJ2-1 14 TRBV6-2/TRBV6-3 CASNIRLAGGQQFF TGTGCCAGCAATATCCGGCTAGCGGGGGGGCAGCAGTTCTTC
NA NA TRBJ1-2 20 TRBV6-5 CASSYSNIPIPPGRFYGYTF TGTGCCAGCAGTTACTCGAACATCCCCATTCCACCGGGACGGTTCTATGGCTACACCTTC
few NA TRBJ1-5 13 TRBV29-1 CSVGQDGYQPQHF TGCAGCGTTGGACAGGATGGTTATCAGCCCCAGCATTTT
few TRBD1 TRBJ2-7 15 TRBV10-3 CAISERQGGRAEQYF TGTGCCATCAGCGAAAGACAGGGCGGGCGGGCCGAGCAGTACTTC
NA TRBD2 TRBJ2-1 15 TRBV11-3 CASSGTSTSRGEQFF TGTGCCAGCAGCGGGACTAGCACGTCTAGGGGTGAGCAGTTCTTC
NA NA TRBJ2-1 13 TRBV7-9 CASSPTGCDEQFF TGTGCCAGCAGTCCTACAGGGTGCGATGAGCAGTTCTTC
few NA TRBJ1-2 12 TRBV3-1 CASSQRGDGYTF TGTGCCAGCAGCCAAAGAGGGGATGGCTACACCTTC
NA NA TRBJ1-4 14 TRBV5-1 CASSLVRPGEKLFF TGCGCCAGCAGCTTAGTCAGGCCAGGGGAAAAACTGTTTTTT
few TRBD2 TRBJ2-5 14 TRBV29-1 CSYLPGGPPETQYF TGCAGCTATTTGCCGGGGGGGCCGCCGGAGACCCAGTACTTC
few TRBD1 TRBJ1-1 15 TRBV25-1 CASSDTRQGDTEAFF TGTGCCAGCAGTGATACCCGACAGGGGGACACTGAAGCTTTCTTT